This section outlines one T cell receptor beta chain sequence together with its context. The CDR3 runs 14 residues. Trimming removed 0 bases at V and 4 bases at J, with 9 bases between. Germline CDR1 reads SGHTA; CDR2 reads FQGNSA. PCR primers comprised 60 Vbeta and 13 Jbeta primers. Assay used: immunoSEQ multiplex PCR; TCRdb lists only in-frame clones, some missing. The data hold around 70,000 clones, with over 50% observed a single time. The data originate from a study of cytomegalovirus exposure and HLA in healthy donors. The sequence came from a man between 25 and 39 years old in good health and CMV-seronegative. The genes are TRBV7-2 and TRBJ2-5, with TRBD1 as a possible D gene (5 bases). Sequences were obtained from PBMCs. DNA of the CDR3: TGTGCCAGCAGCTTAGCTCGACAGACAGAGACCCAGTACTTC. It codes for CASSLARQTETQYF.